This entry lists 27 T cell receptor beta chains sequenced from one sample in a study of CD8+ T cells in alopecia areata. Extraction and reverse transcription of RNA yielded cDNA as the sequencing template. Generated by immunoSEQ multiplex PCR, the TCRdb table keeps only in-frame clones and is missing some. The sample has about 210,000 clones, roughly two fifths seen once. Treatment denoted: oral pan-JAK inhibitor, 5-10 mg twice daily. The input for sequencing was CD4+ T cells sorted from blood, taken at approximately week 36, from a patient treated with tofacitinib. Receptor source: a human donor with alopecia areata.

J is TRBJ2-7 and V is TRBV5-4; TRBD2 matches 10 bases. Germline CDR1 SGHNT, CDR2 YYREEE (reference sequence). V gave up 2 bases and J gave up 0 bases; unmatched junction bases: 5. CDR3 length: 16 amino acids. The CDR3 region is CASSFGLAASSYEQYF. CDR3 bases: TGTGCCAGCAGCTTCGGACTAGCGGCGAGCTCCTACGAGCAGTACTTC.

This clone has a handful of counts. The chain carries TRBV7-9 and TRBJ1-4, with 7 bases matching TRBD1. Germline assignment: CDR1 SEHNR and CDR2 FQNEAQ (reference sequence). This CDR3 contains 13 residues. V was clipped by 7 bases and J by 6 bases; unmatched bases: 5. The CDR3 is CASTKGTDEKLFF. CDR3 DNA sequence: TGTGCCAGCACCAAGGGGACAGATGAAAAACTGTTTTTT.

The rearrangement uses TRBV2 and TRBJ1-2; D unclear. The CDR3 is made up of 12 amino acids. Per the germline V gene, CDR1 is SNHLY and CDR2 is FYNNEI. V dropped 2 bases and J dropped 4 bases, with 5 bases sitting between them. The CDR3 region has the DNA TGTGCCAGCAGTGAACCCAGCTATGGCTACACCTTC. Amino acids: CASSEPSYGYTF.

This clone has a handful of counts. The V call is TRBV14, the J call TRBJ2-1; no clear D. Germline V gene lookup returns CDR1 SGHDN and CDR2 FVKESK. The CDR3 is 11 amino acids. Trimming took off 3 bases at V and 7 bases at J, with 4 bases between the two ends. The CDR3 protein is CASSQYNEQFF. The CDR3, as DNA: TGTGCCAGCAGCCAGTATAATGAGCAGTTCTTC.

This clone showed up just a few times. CDR3 amino acids: CAWRPESQANYGYTF. The CDR3 DNA sequence: TGTGCCTGGAGGCCCGAGAGTCAAGCTAACTATGGCTACACCTTC. V gene TRBV30 combines with J gene TRBJ1-2; D not certain. Trimming removed 3 bases from V and 0 bases from J, with 14 bases in between. Per germline, CDR1 GTSNPN and CDR2 SVGIG (reference sequence). The CDR3 consists of 15 residues.

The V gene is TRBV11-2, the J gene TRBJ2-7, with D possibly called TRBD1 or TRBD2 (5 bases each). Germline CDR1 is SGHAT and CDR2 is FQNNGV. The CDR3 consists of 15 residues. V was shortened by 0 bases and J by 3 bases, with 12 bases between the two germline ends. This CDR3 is CASSLDLGDHYEQYF. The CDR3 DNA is TGTGCCAGCAGCTTAGATCTGGGGGATCACTACGAGCAGTACTTC.

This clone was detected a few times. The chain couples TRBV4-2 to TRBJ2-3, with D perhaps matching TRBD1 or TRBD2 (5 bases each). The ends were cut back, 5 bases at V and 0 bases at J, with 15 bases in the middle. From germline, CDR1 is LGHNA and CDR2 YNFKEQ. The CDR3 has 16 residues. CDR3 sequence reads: CASSSGTQGSTDTQYF. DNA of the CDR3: TGTGCCAGCAGCTCCGGGACCCAGGGCAGCACAGATACGCAGTATTTT.

Written as DNA, the CDR3 is TGTGCCTGGCCGGGACAGGGGAACACCGGGGAGCTGTTTTTT. Its protein is CAWPGQGNTGELFF. The rearrangement links TRBV30 to TRBJ2-2; 9 bases align to TRBD1. Germline values: CDR1 GTSNPN, CDR2 SVGIG (reference sequence). The CDR3 contains 14 residues. Trimming removed 5 bases from V and 1 base from J; junction bases left unmatched: 2.

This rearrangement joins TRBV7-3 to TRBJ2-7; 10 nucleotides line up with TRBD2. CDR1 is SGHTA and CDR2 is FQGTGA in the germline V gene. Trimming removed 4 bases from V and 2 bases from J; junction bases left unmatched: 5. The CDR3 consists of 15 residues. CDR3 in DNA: TGTGCCAGCAGCTCCTTAGCGGGAGGCCCCTACGAGCAGTACTTC. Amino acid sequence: CASSSLAGGPYEQYF. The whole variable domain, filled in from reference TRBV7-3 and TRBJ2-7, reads GAGVSQTPSNKVTEKGKYVELRCDPISGHTALYWYRQSLGQGPEFLIYFQGTGAADDSGLPNDRFFAVRPEGSVSTLKIQRTERGDSAVYLCASSSLAGGPYEQYFGPGTRLTVT.

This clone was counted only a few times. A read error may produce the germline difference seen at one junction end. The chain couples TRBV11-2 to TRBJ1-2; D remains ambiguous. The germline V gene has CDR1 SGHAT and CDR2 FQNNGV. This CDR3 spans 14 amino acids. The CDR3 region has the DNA TGTGCCAGCAGCTTAGATCGGAGCACCTACTCCCTCCGCTTC. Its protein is CASSLDRSTYSLRF.

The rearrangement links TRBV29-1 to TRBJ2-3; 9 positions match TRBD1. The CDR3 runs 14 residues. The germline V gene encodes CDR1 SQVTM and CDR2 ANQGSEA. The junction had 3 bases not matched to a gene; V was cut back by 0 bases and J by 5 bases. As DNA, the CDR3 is TGCAGCGTTGAAGAGGACAGGGGATTAGATACGCAGTATTTT. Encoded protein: CSVEEDRGLDTQYF.

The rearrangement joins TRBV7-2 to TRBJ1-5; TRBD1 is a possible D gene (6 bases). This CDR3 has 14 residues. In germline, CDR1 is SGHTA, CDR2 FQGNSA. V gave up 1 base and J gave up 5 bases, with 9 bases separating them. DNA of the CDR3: TGTGCCAGCAGCTTAGGGGGGGCGCATCAGCCCCAGCATTTT. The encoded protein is CASSLGGAHQPQHF.

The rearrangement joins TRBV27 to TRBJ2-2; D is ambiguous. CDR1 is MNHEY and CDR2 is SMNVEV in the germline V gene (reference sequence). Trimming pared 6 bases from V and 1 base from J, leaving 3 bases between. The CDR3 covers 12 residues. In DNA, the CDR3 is TGTGCCAGCAGGCGGAACACCGGGGAGCTGTTTTTT. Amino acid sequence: CASRRNTGELFF.

CDR3 sequence (DNA): TGTGCCACTCAAAGGCAGGAGGGCACAGATACGCAGTATTTT. It is translated as CATQRQEGTDTQYF. This chain uses TRBV6-5 with TRBJ2-3, with D tentatively TRBD2 (5 bases). V lost 10 bases to trimming and J lost 1 base, with 15 bases between them. CDR1 and CDR2 (germline): MNHEY, SVGAGI. CDR3 length: 14 amino acids.

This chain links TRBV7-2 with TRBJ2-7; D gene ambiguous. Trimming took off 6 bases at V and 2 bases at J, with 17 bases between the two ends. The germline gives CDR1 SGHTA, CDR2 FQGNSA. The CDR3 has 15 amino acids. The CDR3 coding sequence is TGTGCCAGCAGTTTCGTGAGGTCTTCCCCCTACGAGCAGTACTTC. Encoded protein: CASSFVRSSPYEQYF. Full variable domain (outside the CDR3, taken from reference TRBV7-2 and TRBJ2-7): GAGVSQSPSNKVTEKGKDVELRCDPISGHTALYWYRQSLGQGLEFLIYFQGNSAPDKSGLPSDRFSAERTGGSVSTLTIQRTQQEDSAVYLCASSFVRSSPYEQYFGPGTRLTVT.

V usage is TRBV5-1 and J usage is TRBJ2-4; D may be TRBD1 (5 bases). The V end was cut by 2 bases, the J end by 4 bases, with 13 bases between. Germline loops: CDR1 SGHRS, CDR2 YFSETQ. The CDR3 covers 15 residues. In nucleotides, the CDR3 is TGCGCCAGCAGCTTCGGTGGGGCTGGTAAAAACATTCAGTACTTC. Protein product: CASSFGGAGKNIQYF.

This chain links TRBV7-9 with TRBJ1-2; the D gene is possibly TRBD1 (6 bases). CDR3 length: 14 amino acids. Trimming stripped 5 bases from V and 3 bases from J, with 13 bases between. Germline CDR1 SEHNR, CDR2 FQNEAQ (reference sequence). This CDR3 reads CASSPVSGDYGYTF. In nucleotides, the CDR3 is TGTGCCAGCAGCCCAGTGTCAGGGGACTATGGCTACACCTTC.

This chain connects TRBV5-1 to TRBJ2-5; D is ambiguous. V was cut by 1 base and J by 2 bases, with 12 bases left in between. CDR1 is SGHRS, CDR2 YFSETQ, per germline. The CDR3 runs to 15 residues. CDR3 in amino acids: CASSLFGTPQETQYF. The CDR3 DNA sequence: TGCGCCAGCAGCTTGTTCGGAACACCTCAAGAGACCCAGTACTTC.

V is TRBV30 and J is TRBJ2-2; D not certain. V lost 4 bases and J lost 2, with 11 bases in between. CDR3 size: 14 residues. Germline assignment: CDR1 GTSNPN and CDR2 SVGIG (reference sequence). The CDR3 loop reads CAWTVTKNTGELFF. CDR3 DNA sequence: TGTGCCTGGACCGTCACTAAAAACACCGGGGAGCTGTTTTTT. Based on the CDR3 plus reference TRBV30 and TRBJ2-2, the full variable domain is SQTIHQWPATLVQPVGSPLSLECTVEGTSNPNLYWYRQAAGRGLQLLFYSVGIGQISSEVPQNLSASRPQDRQFILSSKKLLLSDSGFYLCAWTVTKNTGELFFGEGSRLTVL.

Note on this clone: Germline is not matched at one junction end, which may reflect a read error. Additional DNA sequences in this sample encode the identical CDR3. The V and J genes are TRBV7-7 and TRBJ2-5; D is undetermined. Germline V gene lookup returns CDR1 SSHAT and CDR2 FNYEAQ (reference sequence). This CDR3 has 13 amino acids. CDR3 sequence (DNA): TGTGCTAGCAGCCTTCTCCGCCAAGAGACCCAGTACTTC. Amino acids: CASSLLRQETQYF.

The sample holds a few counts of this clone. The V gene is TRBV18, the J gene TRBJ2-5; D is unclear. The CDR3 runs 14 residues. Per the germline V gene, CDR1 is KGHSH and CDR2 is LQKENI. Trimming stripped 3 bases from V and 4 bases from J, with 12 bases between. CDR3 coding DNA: TGTGCCAGCTCACCCTCCGGGTACCGAGAGACCCAGTACTTC. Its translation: CASSPSGYRETQYF.

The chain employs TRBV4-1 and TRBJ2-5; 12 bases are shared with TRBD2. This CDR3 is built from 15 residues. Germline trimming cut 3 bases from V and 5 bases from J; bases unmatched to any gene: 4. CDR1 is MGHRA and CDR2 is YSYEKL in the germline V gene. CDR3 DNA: TGCGCCAGCAGCCAGACTAGCGGGAGTTGGGAGACCCAGTACTTC. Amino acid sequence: CASSQTSGSWETQYF.

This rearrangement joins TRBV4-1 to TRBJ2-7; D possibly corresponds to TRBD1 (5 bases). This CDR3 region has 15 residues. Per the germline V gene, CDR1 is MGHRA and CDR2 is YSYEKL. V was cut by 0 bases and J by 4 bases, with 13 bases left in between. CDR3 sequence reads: CASSQDGAGLYEQYF. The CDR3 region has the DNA TGCGCCAGCAGCCAAGATGGGGCAGGGCTATACGAGCAGTACTTC.

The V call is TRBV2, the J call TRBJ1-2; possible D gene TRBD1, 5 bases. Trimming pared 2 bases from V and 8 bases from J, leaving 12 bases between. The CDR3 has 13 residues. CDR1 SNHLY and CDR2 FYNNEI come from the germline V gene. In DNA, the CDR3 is TGTGCCAGCAGTGAACCCAGGGAAGGCGGCTACACCTTC. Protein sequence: CASSEPREGGYTF.

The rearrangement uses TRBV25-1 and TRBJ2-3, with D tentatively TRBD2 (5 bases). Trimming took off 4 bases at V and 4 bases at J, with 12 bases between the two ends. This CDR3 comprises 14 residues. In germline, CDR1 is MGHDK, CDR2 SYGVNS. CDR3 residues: CASSAWESADTQYF. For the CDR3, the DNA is TGTGCCAGCAGTGCGTGGGAGAGTGCAGATACGCAGTATTTT.

CDR3 coding DNA: TGTGCCAGCACCTTATCCGGGTTCGCAGATACGCAGTATTTT. Protein sequence: CASTLSGFADTQYF. The rearrangement links TRBV6-6 to TRBJ2-3; D is undetermined. Deletions cut 7 bases from V and 4 bases from J, with 15 bases between. The V gene's germline CDR1 is MNHNY and CDR2 SVGAGI (reference sequence). The CDR3 contains 14 residues.

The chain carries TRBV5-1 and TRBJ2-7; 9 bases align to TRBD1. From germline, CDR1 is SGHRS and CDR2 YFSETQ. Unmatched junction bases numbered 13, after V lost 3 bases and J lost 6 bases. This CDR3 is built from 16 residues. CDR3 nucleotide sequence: TGCGCCAGCAGCTCGATACCCGGGACAGGGTTTAGCGAGCAGTACTTC. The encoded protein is CASSSIPGTGFSEQYF.